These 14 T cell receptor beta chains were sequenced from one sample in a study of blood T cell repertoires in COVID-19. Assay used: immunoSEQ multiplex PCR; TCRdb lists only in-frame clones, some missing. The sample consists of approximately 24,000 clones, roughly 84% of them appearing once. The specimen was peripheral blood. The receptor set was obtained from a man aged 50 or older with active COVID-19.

The CDR3 loop is CSASLQREKLFF. As DNA, the CDR3 is TGCAGTGCTAGTCTGCAGAGGGAAAAACTGTTTTTT. The V gene is TRBV20-1, the J gene TRBJ1-4, with D uncertain. CDR1 and CDR2 from the germline V gene are DFQATT and SNEGSKA (reference sequence). V shed 3 bases and J shed 8 bases, with 10 bases lying between them. The CDR3 is 12 amino acids.

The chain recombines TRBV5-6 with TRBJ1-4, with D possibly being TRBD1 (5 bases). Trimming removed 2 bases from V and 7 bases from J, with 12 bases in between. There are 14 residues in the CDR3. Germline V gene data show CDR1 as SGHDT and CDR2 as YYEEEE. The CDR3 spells CASSFGRVAEKLFF. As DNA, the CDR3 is TGTGCCAGCAGCTTTGGCAGGGTGGCTGAAAAACTGTTTTTT. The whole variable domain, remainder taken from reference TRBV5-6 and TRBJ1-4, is DAGVTQSPTHLIKTRGQQVTLRCSPKSGHDTVSWYQQALGQGPQFIFQYYEEEERQRGNFPDRFSGHQFPNYSSELNVNALLLGDSALYLCASSFGRVAEKLFFGSGTQLSVL.

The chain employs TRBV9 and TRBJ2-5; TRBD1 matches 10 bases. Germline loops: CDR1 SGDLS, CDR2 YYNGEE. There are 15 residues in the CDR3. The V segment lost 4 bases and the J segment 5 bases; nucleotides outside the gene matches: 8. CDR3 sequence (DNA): TGTGCCAGCAGCACACCGACAGGGGGCGCGGAGACCCAGTACTTC. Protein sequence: CASSTPTGGAETQYF. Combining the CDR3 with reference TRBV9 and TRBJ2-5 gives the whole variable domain DSGVTQTPKHLITATGQRVTLRCSPRSGDLSVYWYQQSLDQGLQFLIQYYNGEERAKGNILERFSAQQFPDLHSELNLSSLELGDSALYFCASSTPTGGAETQYFGPGTRLLVL.

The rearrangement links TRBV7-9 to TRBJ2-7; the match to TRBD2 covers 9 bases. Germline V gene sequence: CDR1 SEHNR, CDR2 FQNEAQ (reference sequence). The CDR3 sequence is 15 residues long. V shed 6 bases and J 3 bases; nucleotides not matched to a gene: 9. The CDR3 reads CASSLPSGEIYEQYF. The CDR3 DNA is TGTGCCAGCAGTCTCCCTAGCGGGGAAATCTACGAGCAGTACTTC. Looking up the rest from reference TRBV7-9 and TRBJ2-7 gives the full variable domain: DTGVSQNPRHKITKRGQNVTFRCDPISEHNRLYWYRQTLGQGPEFLTYFQNEAQLEKSRLLSDRFSAERPKGSFSTLEIQRTEQGDSAMYLCASSLPSGEIYEQYFGPGTRLTVT.

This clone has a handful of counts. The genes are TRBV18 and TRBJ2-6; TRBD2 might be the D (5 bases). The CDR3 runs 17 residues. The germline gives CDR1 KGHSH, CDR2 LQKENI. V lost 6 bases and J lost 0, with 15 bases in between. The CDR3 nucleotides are TGTGCCAGCTCGAGACTAACCACAAACTCTGGGGCCAACGTCCTGACTTTC. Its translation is CASSRLTTNSGANVLTF.

The CDR3 region has the DNA TGTGCCAGCAGTTACGGCAGGCTAGCCAAAAACATTCAGTACTTC. Translated, it gives CASSYGRLAKNIQYF. The chain is built from TRBV6-6 and TRBJ2-4; the D is unclear. This CDR3 has 15 residues. From germline, CDR1 is MNHNY and CDR2 SVGAGI (reference sequence). V was clipped by 2 bases and J by 0 bases, with 8 bases between them.

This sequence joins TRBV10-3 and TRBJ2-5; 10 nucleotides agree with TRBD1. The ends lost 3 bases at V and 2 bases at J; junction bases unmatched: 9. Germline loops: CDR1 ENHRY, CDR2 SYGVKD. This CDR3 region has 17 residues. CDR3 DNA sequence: TGTGCCATCAGTGACCCTATCAAGGGACAGGGGCAAGAGACCCAGTACTTC. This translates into CAISDPIKGQGQETQYF.

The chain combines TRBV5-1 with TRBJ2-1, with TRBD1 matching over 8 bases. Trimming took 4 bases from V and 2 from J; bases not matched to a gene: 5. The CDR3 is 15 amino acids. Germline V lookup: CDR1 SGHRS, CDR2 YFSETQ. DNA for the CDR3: TGCGCCAGCAGCCTACAGGGGGTGGCCTACAATGAGCAGTTCTTC. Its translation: CASSLQGVAYNEQFF.

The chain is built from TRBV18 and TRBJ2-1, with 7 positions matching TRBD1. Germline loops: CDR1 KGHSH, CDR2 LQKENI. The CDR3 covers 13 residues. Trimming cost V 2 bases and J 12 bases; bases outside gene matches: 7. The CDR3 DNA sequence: TGTGCCAGCTCACCAAGTAGTGGGACAGCGCAGTTCTTC. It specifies CASSPSSGTAQFF.

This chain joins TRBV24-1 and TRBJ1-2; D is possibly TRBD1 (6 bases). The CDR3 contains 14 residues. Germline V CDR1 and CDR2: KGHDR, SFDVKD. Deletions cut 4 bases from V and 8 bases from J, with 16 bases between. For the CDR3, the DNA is TGTGCCACCAGTGACACCAGGGGATTTGGGGGCTACACCTTC. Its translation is CATSDTRGFGGYTF.

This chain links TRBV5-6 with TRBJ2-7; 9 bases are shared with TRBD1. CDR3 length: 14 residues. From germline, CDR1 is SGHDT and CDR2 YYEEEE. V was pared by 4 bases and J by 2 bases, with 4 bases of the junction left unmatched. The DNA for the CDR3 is TGTGCCAGCAGCGCGGGACAGGGCGCCTACGAGCAGTACTTC. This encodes CASSAGQGAYEQYF. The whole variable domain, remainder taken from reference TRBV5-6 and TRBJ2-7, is DAGVTQSPTHLIKTRGQQVTLRCSPKSGHDTVSWYQQALGQGPQFIFQYYEEEERQRGNFPDRFSGHQFPNYSSELNVNALLLGDSALYLCASSAGQGAYEQYFGPGTRLTVT.

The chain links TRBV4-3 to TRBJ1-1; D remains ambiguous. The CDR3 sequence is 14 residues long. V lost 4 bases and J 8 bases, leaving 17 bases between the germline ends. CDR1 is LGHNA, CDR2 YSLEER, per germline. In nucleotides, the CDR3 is TGCGCCAGCAGCCCCACTAACACGAGGAGGGAAGCTTTCTTT. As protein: CASSPTNTRREAFF.

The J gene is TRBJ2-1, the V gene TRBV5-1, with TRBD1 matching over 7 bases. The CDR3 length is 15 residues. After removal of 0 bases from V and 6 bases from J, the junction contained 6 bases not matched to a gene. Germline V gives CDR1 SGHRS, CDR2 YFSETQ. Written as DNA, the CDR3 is TGCGCCAGCAGCTTGGCGCGGGCAGGGGGCAATGAGCAGTTCTTC. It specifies CASSLARAGGNEQFF.

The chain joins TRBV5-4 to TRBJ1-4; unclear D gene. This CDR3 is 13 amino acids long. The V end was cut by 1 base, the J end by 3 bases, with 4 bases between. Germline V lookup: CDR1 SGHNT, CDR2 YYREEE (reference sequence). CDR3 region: CASSLPANEKLFF. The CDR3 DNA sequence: TGTGCCAGCAGCTTGCCCGCTAATGAAAAACTGTTTTTT.